The 28 T cell receptor beta chains given below trace back to one sample, sequenced in a study of circulating CD8 cells and anti-PD-1 response in melanoma. Using around 14 ng of total RNA, TCR libraries were made with the QIAseq Immune Repertoire TCR panel. TCRdb re-called the reads with MiXCR, one entry per CDR3 protein. The table has fewer than 500 distinct CDR3 sequences, over 7.5% seen once. Sorting of live CD3+CD8+TCRalphabeta+ cells by PD-1 and/or TIGIT gave four subsets. The sample in question was CD8+ T cells from PBMCs, obtained at baseline or after one month of anti-PD-1 therapy (not recorded which). The receptors stem from a human donor with melanoma.

This clonotype ranks as medium-sized. It may be a read error: a sequence one base away is much more abundant. The chain is built from TRBV25-1 and TRBJ2-3; no reliable D call. The V end lost 8 bases, the J end lost 6 bases, and 9 bases lay between the germline ends. CDR3 size: 11 residues. Germline values: CDR1 MGHDK, CDR2 SYGVNS. In DNA form, the CDR3 reads TGTGCCAGCGCCTGGGGTGATACGCAGTATTTT. Translated: CASAWGDTQYF.

In its sample, this clonotype is large (0.1 to 1%). The chain links TRBV20-1 to TRBJ2-7, with D possibly matching TRBD1 (5 bases). Trimming took 7 bases from V and 0 from J, leaving 16 bases between them. This CDR3 region has 14 residues. CDR1 is DFQATT, CDR2 SNEGSKA, per germline (reference sequence). The CDR3 region is CSVKPGHSSYEQYF. As DNA, the CDR3 is TGCAGTGTTAAACCAGGGCACAGCTCCTACGAGCAGTACTTC.

About this clonotype itself: This clone may be a read error of a much larger clone one base away. This chain connects TRBV5-4 to TRBJ1-1; tentative D call: TRBD1 (5 bases). This CDR3 has 15 residues. Germline lookup yields CDR1 SGHNT and CDR2 YYREEE (reference sequence). CDR3 DNA sequence: TGTGCCAGCAGCTTGAGACAGACCGGGAACACTGAAGCTTCCTTT. This encodes CASSLRQTGNTEASF.

Judged by abundance, this clonotype is large (0.1 to 1%). The CDR3 DNA follows: TGTGCCAGCAGCCTAACTAGCGGGGGGTTAGGTGAGCAGTTCTTC. It specifies CASSLTSGGLGEQFF. The rearrangement links TRBV3-1 to TRBJ2-1, with 12 bases matching TRBD2. Germline-derived CDR1 and CDR2 are LGHDT and YNNKEL (reference sequence). This CDR3 has 15 amino acids. V lost 4 bases and J lost 9; bases outside the gene matches: 7.

Judged by abundance, this clonotype is large (0.1 to 1%). The CDR3 sequence is CSSREGIGTEAFF. CDR3 coding DNA: TGCAGCAGCCGAGAGGGGATCGGCACTGAAGCTTTCTTT. V gene TRBV29-1 combines with J gene TRBJ1-1; weak D call: TRBD1 (5 bases). Trimming shortened V by 8 bases and J by 4 bases, and 17 bases separated the two germline ends. There are 13 residues in the CDR3. Germline V gene sequence: CDR1 SQVTM, CDR2 ANQGSEA.

This clonotype is labeled as large. The rearrangement links TRBV2 to TRBJ2-1; 10 bases line up with TRBD2. The trim removed 1 base at V and 14 bases at J, leaving 2 bases unmatched. This CDR3 has 12 amino acids. Germline V CDR1 and CDR2: SNHLY, FYNNEI. The DNA of the CDR3 is TGTGCCAGCAGTGAAGTGGGGACTAGCGAGTTCTTC. This encodes CASSEVGTSEFF.

By sample share, this clonotype is large. This chain links TRBV28 with TRBJ2-7; D is unresolved. V shed 5 bases and J shed 3 bases, with 5 bases lying between them. The CDR3 loop spans 11 amino acids. CDR1 and CDR2 from the germline V gene are MDHEN and SYDVKM. The CDR3 coding sequence is TGTGCCAGCAGTCCACTCTACGAGCAGTACTTC. Amino acids: CASSPLYEQYF.

Judged by abundance, this clonotype is medium-sized. J is TRBJ2-1 and V is TRBV5-1; TRBD2 aligns across 7 bases. J lost 9 bases, V lost 6 bases, and 12 bases had no gene match. The CDR3 is 14 residues long. The germline CDR1 and CDR2 sequences are SGHRS and YFSETQ. CDR3 in DNA: TGCGCCAGCACCCCCGGGGGAGGGTATGGTGAGCAGTTCTTC. Amino acid sequence: CASTPGGGYGEQFF.

This clonotype is labeled large (0.1 to 1%). The V gene is TRBV20-1, the J gene TRBJ1-1; 7 bases are shared with TRBD1. The CDR3 has 13 amino acids. Trimming removed 5 bases from V and 4 bases from J; junction bases left unmatched: 7. Germline-derived CDR1 and CDR2 are DFQATT and SNEGSKA (reference sequence). The CDR3 here is CSAATGTTTEAFF. The CDR3 DNA is TGCAGTGCTGCGACAGGGACGACCACTGAAGCTTTCTTT.

This clonotype is medium-sized (0.01 to 0.1%) within its sample. The CDR3 bases are TGTGCCAGTAGTATGCAGGATCAGCCCCAGCATTTT. Encoded protein: CASSMQDQPQHF. V and J are TRBV19 and TRBJ1-5; D is undetermined. The germline V gene encodes CDR1 LNHDA and CDR2 SQIVND (reference sequence). V was cut by 3 bases and J by 5 bases, with 5 bases left in between. The CDR3 has 12 amino acids.

By share of the sample, this clonotype is medium-sized. The chain carries TRBV20-1 and TRBJ2-7, with 10 nucleotides matching TRBD1. V trimming: 3 bases; J trimming: 5 bases; junction bases outside the gene matches: 4. The CDR3 covers 13 residues. Germline CDR1 reads DFQATT; CDR2 reads SNEGSKA (reference sequence). The DNA for the CDR3 is TGCAGTGCTAGCCCGACAGGGGGCGACGAGCAGTACTTC. It yields the protein CSASPTGGDEQYF.

V usage is TRBV19 and J usage is TRBJ2-7, with 8 positions matching TRBD1. J was trimmed by 1 base and V by 6 bases; bases with no gene match: 14. CDR1 and CDR2 from the germline V gene are LNHDA and SQIVND (reference sequence). CDR3 length: 17 residues. The CDR3: CASSNQLRDRISYEQYF. CDR3 DNA: TGTGCCAGTAGCAACCAACTGAGGGACAGGATTTCCTACGAGCAGTACTTC.

This clonotype is categorized as large. V and J are TRBV9 and TRBJ2-2; no clear D gene. Per germline, CDR1 SGDLS and CDR2 YYNGEE. CDR3 length: 14 amino acids. Trimming removed 1 base from V and 2 bases from J, with 6 bases in between. The CDR3 nucleotides are TGTGCCAGCAGCGTAAGGCCCAACACCGGGGAGCTGTTTTTT. It specifies CASSVRPNTGELFF.

This clonotype has more than one count but fewer than ten. A read error may explain this, as a much larger clone is one base away. This is likely a read error, given that the CDR3 carries no conserved phenylalanine or tryptophan at its end. The chain combines TRBV5-4 with TRBJ2-5, with 11 bases that match TRBD2. CDR1 and CDR2 (germline): SGHNT, YYREEE (reference sequence). Trimming at V came to 3 bases and at J to 0 bases, leaving 4 bases not matched to a gene. This CDR3 spans 16 amino acids. The CDR3 reads CASSSLAGGDQETQYL. In DNA form, the CDR3 reads TGTGCCAGCAGCTCCCTAGCGGGGGGTGACCAAGAGACCCAGTACCTC.

This clonotype counts as large. The chain carries TRBV14 and TRBJ2-1; possibly TRBD1 for D (6 bases). The CDR3 totals 13 residues. Trimming cost V 4 bases and J 7 bases, with 11 bases left between them. Germline V lookup: CDR1 SGHDN, CDR2 FVKESK. CDR3 DNA sequence: TGTGCCAGCAGCCGCAGGGGTGCAAATGAGCAGTTCTTC. Protein product: CASSRRGANEQFF.

In its sample, this clonotype is large. The chain is built from TRBV21-1 and TRBJ2-1; the table calls TRBD1, which could not be checked here. TRBV21-1 is an annotated pseudogene. CDR3 length: 19 amino acids. The CDR3 region has the DNA TGTGCCAGCAGCAAAGCTCCCGTGACAGATTCAGATGGGAACAATGAGCAGTTCTTC. Encoded protein: CASSKAPVTDSDGNNEQFF.

Judged by abundance, this clonotype is large. This chain uses TRBV15 with TRBJ2-7; D might be TRBD2 (5 bases). Germline V lookup: CDR1 LNHNV, CDR2 YYDKDF (reference sequence). Trimming left V 2 bases short and J 1 base short, with 12 bases between. CDR3 length: 15 residues. The CDR3, as DNA: TGTGCCACCAGCAGACAGGCGGACTCTTCCTACGAGCAGTACTTC. Residues: CATSRQADSSYEQYF.

Within the sample, this clonotype is large. V and J are TRBV10-3 and TRBJ2-2; the D gene is possibly TRBD1 (5 bases). CDR3 length: 16 amino acids. Between the trimmed V and J ends, which lost 0 bases and 0 bases, there was a span of 8 bases. CDR1 is ENHRY, CDR2 SYGVKD, per germline. This CDR3 reads CAISESDSSNTGELFF. CDR3 nucleotide sequence: TGTGCCATCAGTGAGTCTGACAGCTCGAACACCGGGGAGCTGTTTTTT.

In regard to this clonotype: The junction departs from germline at one end; a sequencing error may be responsible. The chain carries TRBV9 and TRBJ2-3; D is undetermined. Germline CDR1 reads SGDLS; CDR2 reads YYNGEE. The CDR3 length is 12 residues. The CDR3 reads CASSVGADTQCF. CDR3 coding DNA: TGTGCCAGCAGCGTAGGGGCAGATACGCAGTGTTTT.

By share of the sample, this clonotype is large. Written as DNA, the CDR3 is TGTGCCAGCAGTTACGATCCGAGCTCCTACGAGCAGTACTTC. The encoded protein is CASSYDPSSYEQYF. The chain couples TRBV6-2 or TRBV6-3 to TRBJ2-7; D is uncertain. The CDR3 runs to 14 residues. CDR1 and CDR2 (germline): MNHEY, SVGEGT. Deletions cut 2 bases from V and 0 bases from J, with 8 bases between.

Note on this clonotype: The junction departs from germline at one end; a sequencing error may be responsible. The CDR3: CASIGGLLDGCTF. For the CDR3, the DNA is TGTGCCAGCATCGGAGGACTGCTTGATGGCTGCACCTTC. The rearrangement links TRBV6-2 or TRBV6-3 to TRBJ1-2; D is unresolved. Germline V CDR1 and CDR2: MNHEY, SVGEGT. The CDR3 contains 13 residues.

This clonotype ranks as large. The V gene is TRBV19, the J gene TRBJ1-1; D is perhaps TRBD1 (5 bases). The CDR3 loop spans 14 amino acids. Germline lookup yields CDR1 LNHDA and CDR2 SQIVND (reference sequence). The ends were cut back, 3 bases at V and 4 bases at J, with 12 bases in the middle. For the CDR3, the DNA is TGTGCCAGTAGTATGTCGGGGCTGGCCACTGAAGCTTTCTTT. Amino acid sequence: CASSMSGLATEAFF. Full variable domain (remainder filled in from reference TRBV19 and TRBJ1-1): DGGITQSPKYLFRKEGQNVTLSCEQNLNHDAMYWYRQDPGQGLRLIYYSQIVNDFQKGDIAEGYSVSREKKESFPLTVTSAQKNPTAFYLCASSMSGLATEAFFGQGTRLTVV.

This clonotype is medium-sized (0.01 to 0.1%) by share. This chain's CDR3 is CASTLGGPQPQHF. The DNA for the CDR3 is TGTGCCAGCACTCTTGGAGGACCTCAGCCCCAGCATTTT. The rearrangement joins TRBV28 to TRBJ1-5; D is undetermined. This CDR3 spans 13 amino acids. Trimming took off 7 bases at V and 6 bases at J, with 13 bases between the two ends. Germline-derived CDR1 and CDR2 are MDHEN and SYDVKM.

By share, this clonotype ranks as large. The V gene is TRBV6-6, the J gene TRBJ1-2; no firm D call. This CDR3 is built from 11 residues. Trimming removed 0 bases from V and 7 bases from J, with 3 bases in between. Looked up from germline, CDR1 is MNHNY and CDR2 is SVGAGI (reference sequence). The CDR3 here is CASSYSIGYTF. CDR3 nucleotides: TGTGCCAGCAGTTACTCGATTGGCTACACCTTC.

This clonotype is classed as large. Here the CDR3 DNA reads TGTGCCAGTGATGAAATGGATCAGCCCCAGCATTTT. Protein product: CASDEMDQPQHF. J is TRBJ1-5 and V is TRBV19; D remains ambiguous. Germline-derived CDR1 and CDR2 are LNHDA and SQIVND (reference sequence). V dropped 8 bases and J dropped 5 bases, with 10 bases sitting between them. The CDR3 covers 12 residues.

In its sample, this clonotype is large. The gene calls are TRBV29-1 and TRBJ2-3; D uncertain. V gave up 8 bases and J gave up 0 bases, with 3 bases separating them. The germline V gene has CDR1 SQVTM and CDR2 ANQGSEA. The CDR3 contains 10 residues. The CDR3 loop is CSMSTDTQYF. Written as DNA, the CDR3 is TGCAGCATGAGCACAGATACGCAGTATTTT.

This clonotype qualifies as medium-sized. The chain carries TRBV12-3 or TRBV12-4 and TRBJ2-7; 13 bases are shared with TRBD2. The CDR3 contains 16 residues. V was pared by 5 bases and J by 4 bases, with 8 bases of the junction left unmatched. The CDR3 nucleotides are TGTGCCAGCAGTCCAGGGACTAGCGGGGCAACTTACGAGCAGTACTTC. Its protein is CASSPGTSGATYEQYF.

This clonotype was observed a handful of times. A much larger clone is a single base away; this may be a read error. The chain joins TRBV14 to TRBJ2-1, with D possibly matching TRBD1 (6 bases). The V gene's germline CDR1 is SGHDN and CDR2 FVKESK. V lost 4 bases, J lost 2 bases, and 9 bases lay in between. There are 14 residues in the CDR3. CDR3 in amino acids: CASSRQVPYNEQFF. CDR3 in DNA: TGTGCCAGCAGCCGACAGGTTCCCTACAATGAGCAGTTCTTC.